Sequencing of this TCR beta chain was carried out in a study of CD8+ T cells in alopecia areata. Stated treatment: oral pan-JAK inhibitor, 5-10 mg twice daily. The table lists this clone with a few counts. In germline, CDR1 is LNHDA, CDR2 SQIVND (reference sequence). Trimming left V 5 bases short and J 6 bases short, with 13 bases between. This CDR3 spans 14 amino acids. RNA, once extracted, was reverse transcribed into cDNA for use as the sequencing template. Sequencing was performed with immunoSEQ multiplex PCR; in TCRdb, only in-frame clones are kept and a portion is missing. The sample consists of 190,000 or so clones, around 58% of them appearing once.

This sequence joins TRBV19 and TRBJ1-4; D is ambiguous. This TCR derives from a human donor with alopecia areata. The material sequenced was CD8+ T cells sorted from blood, taken at week 24, from a patient treated with tofacitinib. The CDR3 is CASSATGWDEKLFF. DNA of the CDR3: TGTGCCAGTAGTGCGACGGGGTGGGATGAAAAACTGTTTTTT.